This T cell receptor beta chain was sequenced in a study of cytomegalovirus exposure and HLA in healthy donors. Whole-study results and caveats: The majority of CMV-associated TCR beta chains were reported as apparently HLA-restricted in a later analysis. Under in vitro conditions, three CMV-associated chains were confirmed as specific for CMV antigens.

Healthy bone marrow donors formed the donor group. Vbeta (60) and Jbeta (13) primers were used in the PCR. Data came from immunoSEQ multiplex PCR; TCRdb stores just in-frame clones and leaves some out. The data show 45,000 to 60,000 clones, with over 70% seen just once and 2.5% to 3% held by the top ten. Of note for this clone: Antigen: not known.

The sample consisted of PBMCs. This clonotype originated in a man younger than 30 in good health and CMV-seronegative.

The CDR3 coding sequence is TGTGCCAGCAGCCCACAACTAGGACAGGGAAACACTGAAGCTTTCTTT. It encodes CASSPQLGQGNTEAFF. This chain joins TRBV7-6 and TRBJ1-1, with TRBD1 matching 8 bases. The CDR3 spans 16 residues. The V segment lost 5 bases and the J segment 2 bases; nucleotides outside the gene matches: 10. Germline V CDR1 and CDR2: SGHVS, FNYEAQ.